One and the same sample provided the 29 T cell receptor beta chains below, sequenced in a study of blood T cell repertoires in COVID-19 (dated by TCRdb to about 2020). Preparation of the library involved the immunoSEQ multiplex PCR assay. The immuneACCESS repertoire file appears here via TCRdb, limited to in-frame rearrangements. These files lack a portion of the clones; in checked studies, under half of the deficit traces to unresolved V genes, and the cause of the others is not known. This sample has more than 150,000 clones in its table, and roughly nine tenths of those were observed once. The ten largest clonotypes hold around 20% of the sample. The sequenced sample was peripheral blood. The source is a man aged 65 to 85 with active or convalescent COVID-19.

The V gene is TRBV5-3, the J gene TRBJ1-2; TRBD1 agrees at 11 bases. TRBV5-3 is given ORF status, its function remaining uncertain. The CDR3 consists of 15 residues. The J segment lost 8 bases and the V segment lost 4 bases, leaving 10 bases of the junction unmatched. The CDR3 DNA is TGTGCCAGAAGCCCCGATGGACAGGGGGCCAAGGGCTACACCTTC. Its protein product is CARSPDGQGAKGYTF.

This clone was detected a few times. The chain links TRBV24-1 to TRBJ1-6; D possibly corresponds to TRBD1 (6 bases). The germline V gene encodes CDR1 KGHDR and CDR2 SFDVKD. The CDR3 spans 14 residues. V gave up 6 bases and J gave up 7 bases, with 12 bases separating them. Here the CDR3 DNA reads TGTGCCACCAGTCAGGGGCCGGGGAATTCACCCCTCCACTTT. Translating gives CATSQGPGNSPLHF.

The chain combines TRBV7-9 with TRBJ2-5; D gene ambiguous. Trimming stripped 5 bases from V and 4 bases from J, with 11 bases between. The CDR3 length is 13 residues. Germline loops: CDR1 SEHNR, CDR2 FQNEAQ (reference sequence). CDR3 in DNA: TGTGCCAGCAGCCCTAAAAACCCAGAGACCCAGTACTTC. It is translated as CASSPKNPETQYF.

The V gene is TRBV6-6, the J gene TRBJ2-3; D is perhaps TRBD1 (6 bases). Germline V lookup: CDR1 MNHNY, CDR2 SVGAGI (reference sequence). Trimming shortened V by 6 bases and J by 8 bases, and 15 bases separated the two germline ends. CDR3 length: 13 residues. The CDR3, as DNA: TGTGCCAGCAGCCTCTACAGGGACGGTACGCAGTATTTT. Its translation is CASSLYRDGTQYF.

The chain has TRBV5-1 and TRBJ1-1; D remains ambiguous. The CDR3 has 15 amino acids. CDR1 is SGHRS, CDR2 YFSETQ, per germline. V was shortened by 0 bases and J by 0 bases, with 9 bases between the two germline ends. The CDR3 region is CASSLGTALNTEAFF. In nucleotides, the CDR3 is TGCGCCAGCAGCTTGGGTACAGCCCTGAACACTGAAGCTTTCTTT.

The chain couples TRBV4-1 to TRBJ1-3; the match to TRBD1 covers 8 bases. The J segment lost 5 bases and the V segment lost 0 bases, leaving 3 bases of the junction unmatched. The CDR3 consists of 15 residues. Germline CDR1 and CDR2: MGHRA and YSYEKL. Written as DNA, the CDR3 is TGCGCCAGCAGCCAAGAGGGGACAGGTCGAAACACCATATATTTT. This gives the protein CASSQEGTGRNTIYF.

This clone was detected once. The chain couples TRBV20-1 to TRBJ2-7; D is perhaps TRBD1 (5 bases). CDR1 and CDR2 (germline): DFQATT, SNEGSKA (reference sequence). This CDR3 has 11 amino acids. Trimming took off 6 bases at V and 2 bases at J, with 8 bases between the two ends. The CDR3 DNA reads TGCAGTGCGGGGCTCACCTACGAGCAGTACTTC. Translation: CSAGLTYEQYF.

The genes are TRBV5-1 and TRBJ1-5; 8 positions agree with TRBD1. CDR1 and CDR2 (germline): SGHRS, YFSETQ. CDR3 length equals 15 residues. The trim removed 3 bases at V and 2 bases at J, leaving 4 bases unmatched. Here the CDR3 DNA reads TGCGCCAGCAGCTCGACAGGGGACGGCAATCAGCCCCAGCATTTT. This encodes CASSSTGDGNQPQHF.

This rearrangement joins TRBV7-9 to TRBJ1-1, with TRBD1 matching over 10 bases. The CDR3 is 15 residues long. Germline V lookup: CDR1 SEHNR, CDR2 FQNEAQ (reference sequence). Trimming removed 1 base from V and 5 bases from J; junction bases left unmatched: 4. CDR3 DNA: TGTGCCAGCAGCTTAGGACAGGGGGCTTTAACTGAAGCTTTCTTT. This sequence encodes CASSLGQGALTEAFF. The full variable domain, completed using reference TRBV7-9 and TRBJ1-1, is DTGVSQNPRHKITKRGQNVTFRCDPISEHNRLYWYRQTLGQGPEFLTYFQNEAQLEKSRLLSDRFSAERPKGSFSTLEIQRTEQGDSAMYLCASSLGQGALTEAFFGQGTRLTVV.

The V and J genes are TRBV19 and TRBJ1-1; TRBD1 agrees at 9 bases. Germline V CDR1 and CDR2: LNHDA, SQIVND (reference sequence). The CDR3 is 14 amino acids. The junction had 2 bases not matched to a gene; V was cut back by 6 bases and J by 0 bases. The CDR3 DNA reads TGTGCCAGTAGCACAGGGGGCCTGAACACTGAAGCTTTCTTT. It translates to CASSTGGLNTEAFF.

The chain uses TRBV5-1 and TRBJ1-1; D remains unclear. The CDR3 is 13 residues long. V dropped 5 bases and J dropped 5 bases, with 13 bases sitting between them. Germline V gene data show CDR1 as SGHRS and CDR2 as YFSETQ. CDR3 loop: CASRSTGWTEAFF. The CDR3 coding sequence is TGCGCCAGCAGGTCGACGGGGTGGACTGAAGCTTTCTTT.

This CDR3 reads CASSQVSGTGNLKLFF. The CDR3 DNA sequence: TGCGCCAGCAGCCAAGTTTCCGGGACAGGCAATCTTAAACTGTTTTTT. This rearrangement joins TRBV4-3 to TRBJ1-4, with 8 bases lining up with TRBD1. CDR3 length: 16 residues. Germline V gives CDR1 LGHNA, CDR2 YSLEER. V shed 1 base, J shed 11 bases, and the junction held 12 bases outside the gene matches.

This clone appeared a single time. The CDR3 region has the DNA TGTGCCAGCAGCTTAGACGGGGGGATACAGGGCACTGAAGCTTTCTTT. Amino acid sequence: CASSLDGGIQGTEAFF. The J gene is TRBJ1-1, the V gene TRBV11-2; possibly TRBD1 for D (6 bases). Germline CDR1 reads SGHAT; CDR2 reads FQNNGV. The V and J ends lost 0 bases and 4 bases respectively, with 15 bases between them. CDR3 length: 16 residues.

V and J are TRBV28 and TRBJ1-5, with no clear D. The germline V gene encodes CDR1 MDHEN and CDR2 SYDVKM. CDR3 length equals 15 residues. Trimming took off 1 base at V and 4 bases at J, with 11 bases between the two ends. CDR3 sequence reads: CASSLYGLGNQPQHF. In nucleotides, the CDR3 is TGTGCCAGCAGTTTATATGGGCTTGGGAATCAGCCCCAGCATTTT.

This chain joins TRBV6-6 and TRBJ1-4; TRBD1 might be the D (5 bases). The CDR3 length is 15 residues. Trimming left V 6 bases short and J 8 bases short, with 19 bases between. Germline V CDR1 and CDR2: MNHNY, SVGAGI (reference sequence). The CDR3 sequence: CASSPRQSGGEKLFF. The CDR3 region has the DNA TGTGCCAGCAGCCCACGACAGTCCGGGGGGGAAAAACTGTTTTTT.

The gene calls are TRBV9 and TRBJ2-2; 10 bases are a match to TRBD1. The length of the CDR3 is 16 residues. V shed 4 bases and J 5 bases; nucleotides not matched to a gene: 8. The germline gives CDR1 SGDLS, CDR2 YYNGEE. This chain's CDR3 is CASSPVRDRGTGELFF. In nucleotides, the CDR3 is TGTGCCAGCAGCCCCGTGAGGGACAGGGGAACCGGGGAGCTGTTTTTT.

This rearrangement joins TRBV13 to TRBJ1-6; D is ambiguous. V lost 5 bases and J lost 6, with 11 bases in between. Germline CDR1 reads PRHDT; CDR2 reads FYEKMQ (reference sequence). The CDR3 loop spans 14 amino acids. CDR3 sequence: CASSPSTANSPLHF. Here the CDR3 DNA reads TGTGCCAGCAGCCCAAGTACAGCTAATTCACCCCTCCACTTT. The variable domain in full, completed from reference TRBV13 and TRBJ1-6, reads AAGVIQSPRHLIKEKRETATLKCYPIPRHDTVYWYQQGPGQDPQFLISFYEKMQSDKGSIPDRFSAQQFSDYHSELNMSSLELGDSALYFCASSPSTANSPLHFGNGTRLTVT.

The chain links TRBV25-1 to TRBJ1-2; 9 bases align to TRBD1. Germline V gene lookup returns CDR1 MGHDK and CDR2 SYGVNS. The V gene end was trimmed by 6 bases and the J gene end by 2 bases; junction bases not matched to a gene: 16. This CDR3 region has 18 residues. DNA of the CDR3: TGTGCCAGCAGATCTACCCTGGGACAGGGAATTTCCAACTATGGCTACACCTTC. As protein: CASRSTLGQGISNYGYTF.

The chain links TRBV4-1 to TRBJ2-1, with TRBD2 as a possible D gene (6 bases). This CDR3 has 15 amino acids. Germline V CDR1 and CDR2: MGHRA, YSYEKL. The ends were cut back, 1 base at V and 3 bases at J, with 10 bases in the middle. Here the CDR3 reads CASSQVQGGYNEQFF. As DNA, the CDR3 is TGCGCCAGCAGCCAAGTTCAGGGAGGCTACAATGAGCAGTTCTTC.

V and J are TRBV12-5 and TRBJ1-2; D gene ambiguous. Germline V gene lookup returns CDR1 LGHNT and CDR2 FRNRAP. The CDR3 has 15 amino acids. V dropped 4 bases and J dropped 4 bases, with 16 bases sitting between them. The CDR3 region is CASGSHRQGFYGYTF. DNA of the CDR3: TGTGCTAGTGGTTCCCACCGACAAGGCTTCTATGGCTACACCTTC. Combining the CDR3 with reference TRBV12-5 and TRBJ1-2 gives the whole variable domain DARVTQTPRHKVTEMGQEVTMRCQPILGHNTVFWYRQTMMQGLELLAYFRNRAPLDDSGMPKDRFSAEMPDATLATLKIQPSEPRDSAVYFCASGSHRQGFYGYTFGSGTRLTVV.

This clone has more than one count but fewer than ten. The rearrangement uses TRBV24-1 and TRBJ2-3; 8 nucleotides match TRBD2. CDR1 is KGHDR, CDR2 SFDVKD, per germline. Unmatched junction bases numbered 7, after V lost 11 bases and J lost 4 bases. The CDR3 loop spans 13 amino acids. CDR3 DNA: TGTGCCATTGGGACTAGATTGGCAGATACGCAGTATTTT. Amino acid sequence: CAIGTRLADTQYF.

J is TRBJ1-1 and V is TRBV29-1; D gene unclear. Trimming left V 3 bases short and J 7 bases short, with 21 bases between. CDR3 size: 15 residues. Germline lookup yields CDR1 SQVTM and CDR2 ANQGSEA. The CDR3 DNA is TGCAGCGTTGATGGAGGAACGGCTCTGGGCGGTGAAGCTTTCTTT. This codes for CSVDGGTALGGEAFF.

The chain combines TRBV27 with TRBJ2-7; D is possibly TRBD2 (6 bases). The CDR3 runs 13 residues. Germline V lookup: CDR1 MNHEY, CDR2 SMNVEV (reference sequence). V was shortened by 6 bases and J by 3 bases, with 12 bases between the two germline ends. The CDR3 is CASSLASDYEQYF. The CDR3, as DNA: TGTGCCAGCAGCCTAGCGAGTGACTACGAGCAGTACTTC.

The chain employs TRBV3-1 (or the pseudogene TRBV3-2) and TRBJ1-4, with D uncertain. The CDR3 loop spans 14 amino acids. Trimming shortened V by 7 bases and J by 5 bases, and 14 bases separated the two germline ends. Germline assignment: CDR1 LGHDT and CDR2 YNNKEL (reference sequence). The CDR3, as DNA: TGTGCCAGCACGCTCCGAGGGATAAATGAAAAACTGTTTTTT. This gives the protein CASTLRGINEKLFF.

The chain links TRBV15 to TRBJ1-5, with D possibly being TRBD1 (5 bases). Germline V gene lookup returns CDR1 LNHNV and CDR2 YYDKDF (reference sequence). The CDR3 is made up of 14 amino acids. Trimming left V 3 bases short and J 6 bases short, with 12 bases between. The CDR3 DNA reads as TGTGCCACCAGCAGGGGAGGGGTTTTTCAGCCCCAGCATTTT. It encodes CATSRGGVFQPQHF. The full variable domain, with the rest looked up from reference TRBV15 and TRBJ1-5, is DAMVIQNPRYQVTQFGKPVTLSCSQTLNHNVMYWYQQKSSQAPKLLFHYYDKDFNNEADTPDNFQSRRPNTSFCFLDIRSPGLGDTAMYLCATSRGGVFQPQHFGDGTRLSIL.

J is TRBJ2-7 and V is TRBV11-2; TRBD2 is a possible D gene (5 bases). Germline V lookup: CDR1 SGHAT, CDR2 FQNNGV. V gave up 3 bases and J gave up 0 bases, with 9 bases separating them. CDR3 size: 14 residues. CDR3 in DNA: TGTGCCAGCAGCTTTCGGGATCGCTCCTACGAGCAGTACTTC. As protein: CASSFRDRSYEQYF.

This chain uses TRBV7-3 with TRBJ2-7; TRBD2 is a possible D gene (6 bases). The CDR3 sequence is 16 residues long. Trimming shortened V by 5 bases and J by 3 bases, and 20 bases separated the two germline ends. The V gene's germline CDR1 is SGHTA and CDR2 FQGTGA. The chain's CDR3 is CASSPKAGTVFYEQYF. The CDR3 bases are TGTGCCAGCAGCCCCAAGGCGGGGACGGTATTCTACGAGCAGTACTTC.

The J gene is TRBJ2-3, the V gene TRBV5-1; D may be TRBD1 (5 bases). The V gene lost 0 bases and the J gene lost 4 bases, with 6 bases spanning the gap. Germline values: CDR1 SGHRS, CDR2 YFSETQ. The CDR3 totals 13 residues. The CDR3 DNA sequence: TGCGCCAGCAGCTTGGCAGGGCCAGATACGCAGTATTTT. Translating it yields CASSLAGPDTQYF.

The chain is built from TRBV5-1 and TRBJ2-1, with D tentatively TRBD1 (5 bases). V lost 3 bases to trimming and J lost 8 bases, with 9 bases between them. The CDR3 extends over 12 amino acids. Per germline, CDR1 SGHRS and CDR2 YFSETQ. CDR3 amino acids: CASSSQGDEQFF. The CDR3 DNA follows: TGCGCCAGCAGCTCTCAGGGCGATGAGCAGTTCTTC.